The TCR beta chain under discussion was sequenced for a study of T cells in Graves' hyperthyroidism and ophthalmopathy. This clonotype showed up many times. Its target is not known. Amplified TCR beta CDR3 regions derived from RNA transcripts. HTBI primers drove first-round RT-PCR of the TCR CDR3. Using its own MiXCR run on the multiplex PCR reads, TCRdb lists one record per CDR3 protein. The sample lists about 420,000 distinct CDR3 sequences; roughly 13% were seen once. The germline V gene has CDR1 SGHAT and CDR2 FQNNGV. This CDR3 spans 12 amino acids. Deletions cut 4 bases from V and 10 bases from J, with 11 bases between. Graves' hyperthyroidism qualified as stable when ophthalmopathy did not progress within 18 months. Diagnoses were established using clinical symptoms, serum thyroxine and TRAb, thyroid ultrasound and orbital computed tomography. Fresh peripheral blood, approximately 9.6 ml, yielded the PBMCs.

Findings of the study overall: Median prediction lead before ophthalmopathy onset was 6.5 to 7 months with the model.

Sequencing was done on a sample of blood. The TCR comes from a woman between 18 and 30 years old with Graves' hyperthyroidism. V gene TRBV11-2 combines with J gene TRBJ2-1; D is unresolved. Written as DNA, the CDR3 is TGTGCCAGCAGCTCTTTAGCACCCGAGCAGTTCTTC. It encodes CASSSLAPEQFF.